This is a list of T cell receptor beta chains from one sample in a study of T cells in localized non-small cell lung cancer. Produced via immunoSEQ multiplex PCR; TCRdb's table is partial and in-frame only. The sample records about 26,000 clones, 82% being singletons. Material: peripheral blood, obtained before any cancer treatment. The receptor source for this set is a woman between 35 and 70 years old with stage I lung adenocarcinoma. Both conserved end residues are part of each CDR3. The D gene is left open where the match is weak. The size of a clone is reported for some rows only, either as once, few or many, or as a class for expanded clones.

>TRBJ2-5|TRBD2|-|TRBV9|16
TGTGCCAGCAGCGTAGTAGACGGGGGGAGACAAGAGACCCAGTACTTC
CASSVVDGGRQETQYF
>TRBJ2-5|-|-|TRBV11-3|16
TGTGCCAGCAGCTTAGGGGCCTCTCTCTACCAAGAGACCCAGTACTTC
CASSLGASLYQETQYF
>TRBJ2-1|TRBD2|-|TRBV7-9|16
TGTGCCAGCCCCCGTGGGGGGACTAGCGGGGACAATGAGCAGTTCTTC
CASPRGGTSGDNEQFF
>TRBJ1-5|TRBD1|-|TRBV7-2|16
TGTGCCAGCAGCCTGGACAGGGGGCGCCTGAGTCAGCCCCAGCATTTT
CASSLDRGRLSQPQHF
>TRBJ1-5|-|few|TRBV19|14
TGTGCCAGTAGTACGTACACAGGCAATCAGCCCCAGCATTTT
CASSTYTGNQPQHF
>TRBJ2-1|TRBD2|-|TRBV5-1|16
TGCGCCAGCAGCTTCGAATCTAGCGGGGGGTACAATGAGCAGTTCTTC
CASSFESSGGYNEQFF
>TRBJ1-4|-|-|TRBV4-3|13
TGCGCCAGCAGCCCTCGGGGCTATGAAAAACTGTTTTTT
CASSPRGYEKLFF
>TRBJ2-7|-|once|TRBV5-1|13
TGCGCCAGCAGCCCACAGGGGGGGAACGAGCAGTACTTC
CASSPQGGNEQYF
>TRBJ2-1|TRBD1|-|TRBV5-6|14
TGTGCCAGCACACGACAGGGTAGCTTCAATGAGCAGTTCTTC
CASTRQGSFNEQFF
>TRBJ1-2|TRBD1|-|TRBV29-1|14
TGCAGCGGGGGTCTGACGGCAGGGGGCGGCGGCTACACCTTC
CSGGLTAGGGGYTF
>TRBJ2-3|-|-|TRBV7-2|13
TGTGCCAGCAGCTCACCCAGCGCGGTAGTGCAGTATTTT
CASSSPSAVVQYF